The 32 T cell receptor beta chains below were found in one sample sequenced in a study of T cells in Graves' hyperthyroidism and ophthalmopathy. It was RNA transcripts that yielded the amplified TCR beta CDR3 regions. The HTBI primer set served for first-round RT-PCR of the TCR CDR3. TCRdb itself ran the multiplex PCR reads through MiXCR, one entry per CDR3 protein. The sample holds more than 550,000 distinct CDR3 sequences; over 40% are singletons and the top ten take about 7%. Sequenced material: peripheral blood or thyroid tissue (not recorded which). These receptors were obtained from an adult man with Graves' disease, either hyperthyroidism or ophthalmopathy (not recorded which).

As regards this clonotype: A read error may explain this, as a much larger clone is one base away. The rearrangement links TRBV13 to TRBJ2-6; D unresolved. Between the trimmed V and J ends, which lost 10 bases and 0 bases, there was a span of 13 bases. The CDR3 covers 15 residues. CDR1 and CDR2 (germline): PRHDT, FYEKMQ (reference sequence). Here the CDR3 reads CANSLTLSGANVLTF. The CDR3 coding sequence is TGTGCCAACAGTTTAACTCTCTCTGGGGCCAACGTCCTGACTTTC.

The table lists this clonotype with a count of one. This CDR3 is missing its conserved last phenylalanine or tryptophan, likely due to a read error. This chain uses TRBV7-9 with TRBJ1-1; 11 nucleotides match TRBD1. CDR1 and CDR2 (germline): SEHNR, FQNEAQ (reference sequence). V lost 5 bases to trimming and J lost 9 bases; unmatched junction nucleotides: 11. This CDR3 is 15 amino acids long. CDR3 amino acids: CASSPIRGQGAQAFL. The CDR3 nucleotides read TGTGCCAGCAGCCCTATTCGAGGACAGGGGGCACAAGCTTTCCTT.

The chain combines TRBV7-9 with TRBJ2-7; TRBD1 or TRBD2 may be the D gene (5 bases each). The germline gives CDR1 SEHNR, CDR2 FQNEAQ (reference sequence). V was trimmed by 6 bases and J by 4 bases, leaving 19 bases between them. The CDR3 is made up of 15 amino acids. The CDR3 region is CASSSPRDQRYEQYF. CDR3 in DNA: TGTGCCAGCAGTTCTCCCCGGGACCAACGATACGAGCAGTACTTC. The whole variable domain, filled in from reference TRBV7-9 and TRBJ2-7, reads DTGVSQNPRHKITKRGQNVTFRCDPISEHNRLYWYRQTLGQGPEFLTYFQNEAQLEKSRLLSDRFSAERPKGSFSTLEIQRTEQGDSAMYLCASSSPRDQRYEQYFGPGTRLTVT.

The V gene is TRBV4-1, the J gene TRBJ1-3, with D tentatively TRBD1 (5 bases). The CDR3 runs to 16 residues. V was pared by 0 bases and J by 1 base, with 10 bases between. CDR1 is MGHRA, CDR2 YSYEKL, per germline. CDR3 region: CASSQDGGASGNTIYF. The DNA of the CDR3 is TGCGCCAGCAGCCAAGATGGCGGGGCGTCTGGAAACACCATATATTTT.

The chain joins TRBV20-1 to TRBJ2-7; 8 bases line up with TRBD2. CDR1 is DFQATT, CDR2 SNEGSKA, per germline (reference sequence). Unmatched junction bases numbered 3, after V lost 0 bases and J lost 5 bases. The CDR3 sequence is 13 residues long. CDR3 in DNA: TGCAGTGCTAGAGACGGGAGGGTCCACGAGCAGTACTTC. Encoded protein: CSARDGRVHEQYF.

Turning to this clonotype: The CDR3 does not close with the conserved phenylalanine or tryptophan, likely indicating a read error. In nucleotides, the CDR3 is TGTGCCAGCAGCTTGGCTAGACAGAACACTGAAGCTTTCCTT. Amino acids: CASSLARQNTEAFL. This rearrangement joins TRBV10-3 to TRBJ1-1; D remains unclear. Trimming removed 10 bases at V and 1 base at J, with 16 bases between. The CDR3 covers 14 residues. Germline CDR1 reads ENHRY; CDR2 reads SYGVKD.

The chain employs TRBV25-1 and TRBJ2-7, with D hard to call. Germline CDR1 MGHDK, CDR2 SYGVNS. V was clipped by 9 bases and J by 3 bases, with 15 bases between them. The CDR3 is 13 amino acids. The CDR3 protein is CARFLQHIYEQYF. The DNA for the CDR3 is TGTGCCAGGTTCCTTCAGCACATCTACGAGCAGTACTTC.

The rearrangement links TRBV7-9 to TRBJ1-1; D not resolved. CDR1 is SEHNR and CDR2 is FQNEAQ in the germline V gene (reference sequence). The germline V and J ends were trimmed by 4 bases and 1 base, with 13 bases remaining between them. The CDR3 runs to 15 residues. Here the CDR3 reads CASSSFPHRNTEAFF. Here the CDR3 DNA reads TGTGCCAGCAGCTCGTTCCCACACCGGAACACTGAAGCTTTCTTT.

This clonotype was seen ten or more times. The junction does not match germline at one end; this may be a read error. V usage is TRBV2 and J usage is TRBJ1-5, with D perhaps matching TRBD1 (5 bases). Germline-derived CDR1 and CDR2 are SNHLY and FYNNEI. The CDR3 consists of 13 residues. CDR3 amino acids: CASSWDSNQPQHF. CDR3 nucleotides: TGCGCCAGCAGTTGGGACAGCAATCAGCCCCAGCATTTT.

This clonotype was counted between two and nine times. The CDR3 protein is CASSLEGQRSNQPQHF. In DNA form, the CDR3 reads TGTGCCAGCAGCTTAGAGGGTCAGAGGAGCAATCAGCCCCAGCATTTT. The chain is built from TRBV7-2 and TRBJ1-5, with no clear D. The germline CDR1 and CDR2 sequences are SGHTA and FQGNSA. The CDR3 covers 16 residues. V lost 1 base and J lost 1, with 11 bases in between.

This clonotype was found a few times. The V and J genes are TRBV4-3 and TRBJ1-4, with D unresolved. The germline CDR1 and CDR2 sequences are LGHNA and YSLEER. With 3 bases removed from V and 8 bases from J, the gap between germline ends came to 10 bases. The CDR3 covers 13 residues. The CDR3, as DNA: TGCGCCAGCAGCCAGGCCTATGGAGAAAAACTGTTTTTT. This sequence encodes CASSQAYGEKLFF.

The rearrangement links TRBV29-1 to TRBJ1-2; TRBD1 might be the D (5 bases). CDR3 length: 14 residues. The V end was cut by 6 bases, the J end by 4 bases, with 18 bases between. Germline CDR1 reads SQVTM; CDR2 reads ANQGSEA. CDR3 sequence: CSVDKPDGGYGYTF. CDR3 sequence (DNA): TGCAGCGTCGATAAACCCGACGGGGGCTATGGCTACACCTTC.

The chain carries TRBV25-1 and TRBJ2-7; D remains ambiguous. The CDR3 is 9 amino acids. Germline loops: CDR1 MGHDK, CDR2 SYGVNS. The CDR3 reads CARGDEQYF. The CDR3 DNA follows: TGTGCTAGAGGCGACGAGCAGTACTTC.

This clonotype was observed many times. DNA of the CDR3: TGTGCCACCCGGACTAGTGGCTCCTACGAGCAGTACTTC. Its translation: CATRTSGSYEQYF. The chain combines TRBV6-6 with TRBJ2-7, with 7 bases aligning to TRBD2. J was trimmed by 0 bases and V by 10 bases; bases with no gene match: 6. This CDR3 comprises 13 residues. Germline CDR1 reads MNHNY; CDR2 reads SVGAGI (reference sequence).

V and J are TRBV19 and TRBJ2-7, with D tentatively TRBD1 or TRBD2 (5 bases each). CDR1 LNHDA and CDR2 SQIVND come from the germline V gene (reference sequence). The germline V and J ends were trimmed by 3 bases and 0 bases, with 15 bases remaining between them. CDR3 length: 16 amino acids. This CDR3 is CASSISGAPSSYEQYF. The CDR3 region has the DNA TGTGCCAGTAGTATCTCCGGGGCTCCTAGCTCCTACGAGCAGTACTTC.

This clonotype was counted between two and nine times. The V and J genes are TRBV6-6 and TRBJ2-5; TRBD2 matches 11 bases. The CDR3 is 15 amino acids. The germline V gene encodes CDR1 MNHNY and CDR2 SVGAGI (reference sequence). Trimming took 5 bases from V and 5 from J; bases not matched to a gene: 7. In nucleotides, the CDR3 is TGTGCCAGCAGTCGGGGACTAGCGGCTTCGGAGACCCAGTACTTC. Translated: CASSRGLAASETQYF.

This clonotype was found a few times. Sequence at one end of the junction differs from germline and may be a read error. DNA for the CDR3: TGCGCCAGCAGCCAAGAGACGACTCAAGAGACCCAGTACTTC. Protein product: CASSQETTQETQYF. V is TRBV7-2 and J is TRBJ2-5, with D unresolved. Germline lookup yields CDR1 SGHTA and CDR2 FQGNSA. This CDR3 spans 14 amino acids.

This chain joins TRBV29-1 and TRBJ1-1; D is unresolved. Germline CDR1 is SQVTM and CDR2 is ANQGSEA. Between the trimmed V and J ends, which lost 8 bases and 10 bases, there was a span of 14 bases. The CDR3 is 10 amino acids. The CDR3 bases are TGCAGCTCTGGGGTTCGGGTAGCTTTCTTT. Its translation: CSSGVRVAFF.

This clonotype was detected only a few times. This rearrangement joins TRBV20-1 to TRBJ2-7; 9 bases match TRBD1. From germline, CDR1 is DFQATT and CDR2 SNEGSKA (reference sequence). The CDR3 spans 13 residues. Here the CDR3 reads CSLPGQGYGEQYF. Written as DNA, the CDR3 is TGCAGCCTACCGGGACAGGGTTATGGCGAGCAGTACTTC.

The chain links TRBV12-3 or TRBV12-4 to TRBJ1-6; tentative D call: TRBD1 (6 bases). The CDR3 covers 15 residues. V was trimmed by 3 bases and J by 7 bases, leaving 13 bases between them. The CDR3 sequence is CASSFDRRGNSPLHF. The CDR3, as DNA: TGTGCCAGCAGTTTTGATCGCAGGGGCAATTCACCCCTCCACTTT.

The CDR3 nucleotides are TGTGCCAGTAGTATAGACACCACCCGGACAGTAGAAGCTTTCTTT. Its protein product is CASSIDTTRTVEAFF. The rearrangement joins TRBV19 to TRBJ1-1; TRBD1 might be the D (6 bases). CDR1 is LNHDA, CDR2 SQIVND, per germline (reference sequence). There are 15 residues in the CDR3. The V end lost 0 bases, the J end lost 8 bases, and 16 bases lay between the germline ends.

This clonotype was found once. The junction departs from germline at one end; a sequencing error may be responsible. The chain couples TRBV10-3 to TRBJ2-7; 8 bases map to TRBD1. The CDR3 runs to 14 residues. Looked up from germline, CDR1 is ENHRY and CDR2 is SYGVKD. Here the CDR3 DNA reads TGTGCCAGCAGTTACTCCCAGGGGGCGGACGAGCAGTACTTC. Amino acid sequence: CASSYSQGADEQYF.

The rearrangement joins TRBV27 to TRBJ1-6; TRBD1 agrees at 9 bases. The CDR3 extends over 16 amino acids. Trimming at V came to 4 bases and at J to 2 bases, leaving 3 bases not matched to a gene. Germline V gene lookup returns CDR1 MNHEY and CDR2 SMNVEV (reference sequence). CDR3 coding DNA: TGTGCCAGCAGTTCCTGGACAGGGGCCTATAATTCACCCCTCCACTTT. Protein product: CASSSWTGAYNSPLHF.

The CDR3 sequence is CSVEYPSDKYQETQHF. The CDR3 bases are TGCAGCGTTGAATACCCTAGCGACAAGTACCAAGAGACCCAGCATTTT. The chain combines TRBV29-1 with TRBJ1-5; D not certain. V was clipped by 2 bases and J by 11 bases, with 25 bases between them. This CDR3 has 16 residues. Germline V gene data show CDR1 as SQVTM and CDR2 as ANQGSEA.

The V and J genes are TRBV7-8 and TRBJ2-7; tentative D call: TRBD1 (5 bases). The V gene lost 8 bases and the J gene lost 5 bases, with 16 bases spanning the gap. CDR3 length: 13 amino acids. CDR1 and CDR2 (germline): SGHVS, FQNEAQ. The CDR3 sequence is CASGYLDSNEQYF. In nucleotides, the CDR3 is TGTGCCAGCGGTTATCTAGACAGTAACGAGCAGTACTTC.

This clonotype occurred many times. V and J are TRBV2 and TRBJ1-5; D remains ambiguous. The V and J ends lost 2 bases and 11 bases respectively, with 16 bases between them. Germline CDR1 reads SNHLY; CDR2 reads FYNNEI. The CDR3 is made up of 14 amino acids. The CDR3 protein is CASSETGSGRAQHF. In nucleotides, the CDR3 is TGTGCCAGCAGTGAAACGGGATCCGGCAGAGCCCAGCATTTT. Full variable domain (missing parts from reference TRBV2 and TRBJ1-5): EPEVTQTPSHQVTQMGQEVILRCVPISNHLYFYWYRQILGQKVEFLVSFYNNEISEKSEIFDDQFSVERPDGSNFTLKIRSTKLEDSAMYFCASSETGSGRAQHFGDGTRLSIL.

This clonotype was found many times. CDR3 in DNA: TGTGCCAGTAGTAAACCGATGACAGGGGTCGGTGGCAATCAGCCCCAGCATTTT. It translates to CASSKPMTGVGGNQPQHF. The V call is TRBV19, the J call TRBJ1-5; TRBD1 agrees at 8 bases. V shed 4 bases and J 2 bases; nucleotides not matched to a gene: 13. Germline CDR1 reads LNHDA; CDR2 reads SQIVND (reference sequence). The CDR3 runs to 18 residues.

This clonotype was recorded only once. A read error may be the cause here, since a much bigger clone is one base away. The chain couples TRBV10-1 to TRBJ2-5; D possibly corresponds to TRBD1 (5 bases). CDR1 WNHNN and CDR2 SYGVQD come from the germline V gene (reference sequence). The CDR3 is made up of 14 amino acids. The CDR3 nucleotides read TGCGCCAGCAGTGAGTCGCCAGGGCGAGAGGCCCAGTACTTC. Translation gives CASSESPGREAQYF.

This clonotype came up many times. The chain couples TRBV12-3 or TRBV12-4 to TRBJ1-2; tentatively, D is TRBD1 (6 bases). Trimming took off 5 bases at V and 4 bases at J, with 14 bases between the two ends. The CDR3 extends over 14 amino acids. CDR3 DNA: TGTGCCAGCAGTACCTCAACAGGGAGCTATGGCTACACCTTC. Translation: CASSTSTGSYGYTF.

The V call is TRBV25-1, the J call TRBJ1-6, with D maybe TRBD1 (6 bases). Germline CDR1 is MGHDK and CDR2 is SYGVNS. Trimming shortened V by 5 bases and J by 10 bases, and 15 bases separated the two germline ends. CDR3 size: 14 residues. The CDR3 sequence: CASSFFRDTSPLHF. The CDR3 DNA reads as TGTGCCAGCAGTTTCTTCAGGGACACCTCACCCCTCCACTTT.

On this clonotype: A read error may produce the germline difference seen at one junction end. The J gene is TRBJ1-2, the V gene TRBV5-4, with TRBD1 identical over 10 bases. In germline, CDR1 is SGHNT, CDR2 YYREEE (reference sequence). This CDR3 has 17 amino acids. The CDR3 nucleotides read TGCGCCAGCAGCTCGGAGACAGGGGGCCGGGACACCTATGGCTACACCTTC. Translated, it gives CASSSETGGRDTYGYTF.

This chain connects TRBV29-1 to TRBJ2-2, with D possibly being TRBD2 (6 bases). The CDR3 is 13 residues long. CDR1 SQVTM and CDR2 ANQGSEA come from the germline V gene. The V end lost 4 bases, the J end lost 5 bases, and 11 bases lay between the germline ends. The CDR3 loop reads CSVAGELTGELFF. CDR3 DNA sequence: TGCAGCGTTGCGGGGGAGTTGACCGGGGAGCTGTTTTTT.